This T cell receptor (beta chain) is drawn from a study of OX40 agonist ivuxolimab in advanced cancers. Sequenced by immunoSEQ multiplex PCR; TCRdb stores in-frame clones only, minus some. The top ten clones hold 4.5% to 5% of a sample with 35,000 to 45,000 clones, around 89% of them seen once. The V end lost 2 bases, the J end lost 6 bases, and 16 bases lay between the germline ends. This CDR3 contains 15 residues. Germline values: CDR1 SNHLY, CDR2 FYNNEI. The chain combines TRBV2 with TRBJ1-2, with D perhaps matching TRBD1 (6 bases). Sequences were derived from CD4+ or CD8+ T cells sorted from blood, sampled in a trial of the OX40 agonist ivuxolimab. The sequence came from an adult with an advanced solid tumor such as melanoma, head and neck, liver or kidney cancer. CDR3 in amino acids: CASSELENRADGYTF. DNA of the CDR3: TGTGCCAGCAGTGAATTAGAGAACAGGGCTGATGGCTACACCTTC.